These T cell receptor beta chains were read from a single sample in a study of blood T cell repertoires in COVID-19. Repertoires were generated with immunoSEQ multiplex PCR, while TCRdb's copy carries only in-frame clones and drops some. The profile shows some 270,000 clones, approximately 91% of them singletons. Sequenced: peripheral blood. These receptors all stem from a man in his fifties with acute or convalescent COVID-19. Each CDR3 is given with its conserved first and last residue. D genes are given only for firm matches. Size tells how often a clone was seen (once, few, many) or the class of an expanded clone, and some rows leave it out.

v_call	j_call	d_call	clone_size	cdr3_aa	cdr3_nt
TRBV3-1/TRBV3-2	TRBJ1-2	.	.	CASSQRGTSGYTF	TGTGCCAGCAGCCAGAGGGGGACATCTGGCTACACCTTC
TRBV30	TRBJ1-4	.	.	CAWGRVFGEKLFF	TGTGCCTGGGGCAGGGTTTTCGGTGAAAAACTGTTTTTT
TRBV12-5	TRBJ2-2	.	.	CASGLLPGSNTGELFF	TGTGCTAGTGGTCTTCTTCCGGGTTCGAACACCGGGGAGCTGTTTTTT
TRBV11-1	TRBJ1-4	.	.	CASRRATNEKLFF	TGTGCCAGCAGGAGGGCGACTAATGAAAAACTGTTTTTT
TRBV19	TRBJ2-6	.	.	CASSMVEFGANVLTF	TGTGCCAGTAGTATGGTGGAGTTTGGGGCCAACGTCCTGACTTTC
TRBV6-5	TRBJ1-1	.	.	CASRPTGANTEAFF	TGTGCCAGCAGACCGACAGGTGCCAACACTGAAGCTTTCTTT
TRBV5-1	TRBJ1-1	.	.	CASSLGTGWGNTEAFF	TGCGCCAGCAGCTTGGGAACGGGGTGGGGGAACACTGAAGCTTTCTTT
TRBV25-1	TRBJ1-2	TRBD1	.	CASSGWDRRGYTF	TGTGCCAGCAGTGGGTGGGACAGGCGAGGCTACACCTTC
TRBV28	TRBJ2-7	.	.	CASSLGDSAYEQYF	TGTGCCAGCAGTTTGGGGGACTCTGCCTACGAGCAGTACTTC
TRBV9	TRBJ2-7	.	.	CASSATGLRYEQYF	TGTGCCAGCAGCGCGACGGGACTGAGGTACGAGCAGTACTTC
TRBV18	TRBJ2-5	.	.	CASSPPPGQETQYF	TGTGCCAGCTCACCCCCCCCGGGCCAAGAGACCCAGTACTTC
TRBV7-9	TRBJ1-1	TRBD1	.	CASSIGTGGANTEAFF	TGTGCCAGCAGCATCGGGACAGGGGGCGCGAACACTGAAGCTTTCTTT
TRBV19	TRBJ2-3	.	.	CASSIDLTDTQYF	TGTGCCAGTAGTATAGACCTCACAGATACGCAGTATTTT
TRBV9	TRBJ2-1	TRBD2	.	CASSPERGAYNEQFF	TGTGCCAGCAGCCCGGAGCGGGGGGCCTACAATGAGCAGTTCTTC
TRBV9	TRBJ1-4	TRBD1	.	CASSADRGGGEKLFF	TGTGCCAGCAGCGCAGACAGGGGAGGAGGAGAAAAACTGTTTTTT
TRBV5-4	TRBJ2-2	.	.	CASSPPRGADTGELFF	TGTGCCAGCAGCCCCCCCCGGGGAGCGGACACCGGGGAGCTGTTTTTT
TRBV6-5	TRBJ1-4	TRBD1	once	CASSWEQGRGEKLFF	TGTGCCAGCAGTTGGGAACAGGGGAGAGGGGAAAAACTGTTTTTT
TRBV20-1	TRBJ2-7	.	.	CSASAAYEQYF	TGCAGTGCTAGTGCGGCCTACGAGCAGTACTTC
TRBV6-5	TRBJ1-5	TRBD1	.	CASSSTPTGNQPQHF	TGTGCCAGCAGTTCCACCCCGACAGGGAATCAGCCCCAGCATTTT
TRBV12-5	TRBJ1-5	.	.	CASRPDISNQPQHF	TGTGCTAGTCGGCCAGACATTAGCAATCAGCCCCAGCATTTT
TRBV9	TRBJ1-6	TRBD1	.	CASSVVDRENSPLHF	TGTGCCAGCAGCGTAGTCGACAGGGAAAATTCACCCCTCCACTTT
TRBV9	TRBJ1-1	.	.	CASSTRGTANTEAFF	TGTGCCAGCAGCACCCGGGGGACGGCGAACACTGAAGCTTTCTTT
TRBV27	TRBJ1-5	TRBD1	.	CASSNRGQPQHF	TGTGCCAGCAGCAACAGGGGACAGCCCCAGCATTTT
TRBV6-5	TRBJ1-1	TRBD1	.	CASRVTGMNTEAFF	TGTGCCAGCAGGGTGACAGGGATGAACACTGAAGCTTTCTTT
TRBV27	TRBJ2-1	TRBD2	.	CASSWTSVVNEQFF	TGTGCCAGCAGCTGGACTAGCGTAGTTAATGAGCAGTTCTTC
TRBV19	TRBJ2-7	.	.	CASRGRLGQYF	TGTGCCAGTAGGGGCCGGCTCGGGCAGTACTTC
TRBV7-9	TRBJ2-5	TRBD1	.	CASSTDRGPETQYF	TGTGCCAGCAGCACCGACAGGGGACCTGAGACCCAGTACTTC
TRBV3-1/TRBV3-2	TRBJ1-3	TRBD1	.	CASSQDNRGRSGNTIYF	TGTGCCAGCAGCCAAGATAACAGGGGTCGCTCTGGAAACACCATATATTTT
TRBV5-1	TRBJ2-7	.	.	CASSLAGGDSSYEQYF	TGCGCCAGCAGCTTGGCTGGCGGGGACAGCTCCTACGAGCAGTACTTC
TRBV2	TRBJ2-5	TRBD1	.	CASRDRAETQYF	TGTGCCAGCAGGGACAGGGCGGAGACCCAGTACTTC
TRBV4-1	TRBJ1-1	.	.	CASSHPGDTEAFF	TGCGCCAGCAGCCACCCCGGGGACACTGAAGCTTTCTTT
TRBV18	TRBJ1-1	TRBD1	.	CASSSNTGDLEAFF	TGTGCCAGCTCATCCAATACAGGGGACCTTGAAGCTTTCTTT
TRBV4-1	TRBJ2-7	.	.	CASSQDPPGRASSYEQYF	TGCGCCAGCAGCCAAGACCCTCCTGGCAGGGCGAGCTCCTACGAGCAGTACTTC
TRBV5-1	TRBJ2-7	TRBD2	.	CASSTGLAGWEQYF	TGCGCCAGCAGCACAGGACTAGCGGGGTGGGAGCAGTACTTC
TRBV7-9	TRBJ2-1	TRBD2	.	CASSSATGGVFF	TGTGCCAGCAGCTCAGCCACGGGGGGAGTGTTCTTC
TRBV6-5	TRBJ1-1	.	.	CASSYGGLMNTEAFF	TGTGCCAGCAGTTACGGGGGCTTGATGAACACTGAAGCTTTCTTT
TRBV9	TRBJ2-2	.	.	CASSPRVTGNTGELFF	TGTGCCAGCAGCCCCCGGGTAACAGGGAACACCGGGGAGCTGTTTTTT
TRBV24-1	TRBJ2-2	TRBD1	.	CATSDPGTAPGELFF	TGTGCCACCAGTGACCCCGGGACAGCTCCGGGGGAGCTGTTTTTT
TRBV7-7	TRBJ2-3	TRBD2	.	CASSSGGRGGDTQYF	TGTGCTAGCAGCAGCGGCGGGCGGGGGGGAGATACGCAGTATTTT
TRBV24-1	TRBJ1-2	.	.	CATSETGKEGYTF	TGTGCCACCAGTGAAACCGGGAAAGAAGGCTACACCTTC
TRBV27	TRBJ1-5	.	.	CASSPPGGHLLGQPQHF	TGTGCCAGCAGTCCCCCAGGTGGCCACCTCCTGGGTCAGCCCCAGCATTTT
TRBV30	TRBJ1-6	.	.	CAWEVSGPLHF	TGTGCCTGGGAAGTCTCGGGGCCCCTCCACTTT
TRBV10-1	TRBJ1-1	.	.	CASSEGGSTEAFF	TGCGCCAGCAGTGAGGGCGGGAGCACTGAAGCTTTCTTT
TRBV6-6	TRBJ2-7	TRBD1	.	CASSFGRQGSSYEQYF	TGTGCCAGCAGCTTCGGCCGACAGGGGAGCTCCTACGAGCAGTACTTC
TRBV21-1	TRBJ2-3	.	.	CASIRTSGVLTDTQYF	TGTGCCAGCATCCGGACTAGCGGGGTCCTGACAGATACGCAGTATTTT
TRBV5-4	TRBJ2-3	TRBD1	.	CASSQDRISDTQYF	TGTGCCAGCAGCCAGGACAGGATCTCAGATACGCAGTATTTT
TRBV12-3/TRBV12-4	TRBJ2-1	.	.	CASSYNYNEQFF	TGTGCCAGCAGTTACAATTACAATGAGCAGTTCTTC
TRBV5-6	TRBJ2-1	TRBD2	.	CASSRGLAGWYEQFF	TGTGCCAGCAGCCGGGGACTAGCGGGGTGGTATGAGCAGTTCTTC
TRBV5-6	TRBJ2-2	.	.	CASSQNTDTYVSGELFF	TGTGCCAGCAGCCAGAACACGGACACGTACGTATCCGGGGAGCTGTTTTTT
TRBV7-9	TRBJ2-3	TRBD2	.	CASSLALAGGPPSTDTQYF	TGTGCCAGCAGCTTAGCACTAGCGGGGGGGCCTCCTAGCACAGATACGCAGTATTTT
TRBV18	TRBJ2-5	TRBD1	.	CASFSTGETQYF	TGTGCCAGCTTCTCGACAGGGGAGACCCAGTACTTC
TRBV30	TRBJ1-5	.	.	CAWSGSYSNQPQHF	TGTGCCTGGAGTGGCAGTTATAGCAATCAGCCCCAGCATTTT